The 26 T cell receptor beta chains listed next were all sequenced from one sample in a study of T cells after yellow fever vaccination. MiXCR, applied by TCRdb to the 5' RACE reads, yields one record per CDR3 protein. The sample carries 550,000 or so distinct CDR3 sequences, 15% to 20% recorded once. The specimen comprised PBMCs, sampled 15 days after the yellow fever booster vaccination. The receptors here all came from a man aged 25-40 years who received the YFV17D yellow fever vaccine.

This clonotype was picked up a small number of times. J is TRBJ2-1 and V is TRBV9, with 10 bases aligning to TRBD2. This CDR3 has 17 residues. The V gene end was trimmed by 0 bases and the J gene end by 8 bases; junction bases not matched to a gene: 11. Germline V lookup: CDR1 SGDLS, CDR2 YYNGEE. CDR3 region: CASSVAKASGGGDEQFF. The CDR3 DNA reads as TGTGCCAGCAGCGTAGCTAAGGCTAGCGGGGGCGGTGATGAGCAGTTCTTC.

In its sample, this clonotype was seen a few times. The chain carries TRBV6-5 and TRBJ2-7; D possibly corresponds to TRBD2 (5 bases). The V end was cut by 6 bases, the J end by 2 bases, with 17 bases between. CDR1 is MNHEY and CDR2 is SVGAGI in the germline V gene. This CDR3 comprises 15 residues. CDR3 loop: CASRYQSTGTYEQYF. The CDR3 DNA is TGTGCCAGCAGATACCAGTCAACCGGGACCTACGAGCAGTACTTC.

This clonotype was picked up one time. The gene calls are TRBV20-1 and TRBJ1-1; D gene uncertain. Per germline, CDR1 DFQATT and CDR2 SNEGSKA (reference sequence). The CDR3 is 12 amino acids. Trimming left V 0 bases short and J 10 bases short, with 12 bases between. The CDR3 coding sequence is TGCAGTGCTAGAGAAGACGATTTGCGAGCTTTCTTT. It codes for CSAREDDLRAFF.

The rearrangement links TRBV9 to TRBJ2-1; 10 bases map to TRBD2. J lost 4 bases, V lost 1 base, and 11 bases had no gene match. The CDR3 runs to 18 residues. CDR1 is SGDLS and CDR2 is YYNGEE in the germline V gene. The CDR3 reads CASSVTGASGSVYNEQFF. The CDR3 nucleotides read TGTGCCAGCAGCGTAACGGGGGCTAGCGGGAGTGTTTACAATGAGCAGTTCTTC.

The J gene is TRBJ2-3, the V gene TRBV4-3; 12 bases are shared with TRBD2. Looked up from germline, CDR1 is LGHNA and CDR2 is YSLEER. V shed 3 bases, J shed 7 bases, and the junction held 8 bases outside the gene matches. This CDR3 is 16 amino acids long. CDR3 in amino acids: CASSHPGTSGSNTQYF. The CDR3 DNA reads TGCGCCAGCAGCCACCCCGGGACTAGCGGGTCAAATACGCAGTATTTT.

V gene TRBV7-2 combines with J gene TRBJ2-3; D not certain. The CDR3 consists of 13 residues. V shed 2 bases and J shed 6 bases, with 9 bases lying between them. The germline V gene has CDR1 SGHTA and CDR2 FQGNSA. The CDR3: CASSLITVDTQYF. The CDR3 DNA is TGTGCCAGCAGCTTAATCACGGTGGATACGCAGTATTTT.

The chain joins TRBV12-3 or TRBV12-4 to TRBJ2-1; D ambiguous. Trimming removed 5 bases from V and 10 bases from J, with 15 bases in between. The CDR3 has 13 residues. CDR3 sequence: CASSGVGSYEQFF. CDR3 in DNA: TGTGCCAGCAGTGGTGTGGGCAGTTACGAGCAGTTCTTC.

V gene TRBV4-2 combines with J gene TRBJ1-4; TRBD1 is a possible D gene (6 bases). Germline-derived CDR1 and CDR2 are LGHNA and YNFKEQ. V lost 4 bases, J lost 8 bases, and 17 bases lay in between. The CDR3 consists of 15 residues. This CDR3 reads CASSLRGGGGEKLFF. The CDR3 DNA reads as TGTGCCAGCAGCCTCCGAGGAGGAGGGGGAGAAAAACTGTTTTTT.

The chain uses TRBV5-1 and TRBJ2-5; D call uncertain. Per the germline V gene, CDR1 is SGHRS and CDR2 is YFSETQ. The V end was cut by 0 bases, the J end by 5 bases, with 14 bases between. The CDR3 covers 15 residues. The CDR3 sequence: CASSLVDAVTETQYF. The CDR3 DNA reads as TGCGCCAGCAGCTTGGTGGACGCCGTCACGGAGACCCAGTACTTC.

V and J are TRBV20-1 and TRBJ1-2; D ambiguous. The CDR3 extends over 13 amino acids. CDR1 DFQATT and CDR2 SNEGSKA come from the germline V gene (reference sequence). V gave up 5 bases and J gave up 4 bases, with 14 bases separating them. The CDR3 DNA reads TGCAGTGCTTCCCAGACAAACGTCTATGGCTACACCTTC. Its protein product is CSASQTNVYGYTF.

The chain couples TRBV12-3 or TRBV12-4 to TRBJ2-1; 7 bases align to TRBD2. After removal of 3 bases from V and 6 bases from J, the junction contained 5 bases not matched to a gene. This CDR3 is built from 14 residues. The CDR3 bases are TGTGCCAGCAGTTTGCTAGCGGAGGGCAATGAGCAGTTCTTC. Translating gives CASSLLAEGNEQFF.

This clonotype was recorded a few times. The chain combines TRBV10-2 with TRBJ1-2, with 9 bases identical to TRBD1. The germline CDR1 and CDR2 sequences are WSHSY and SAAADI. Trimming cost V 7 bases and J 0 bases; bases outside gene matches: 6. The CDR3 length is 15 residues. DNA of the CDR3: TGCGCCAGCACTCGGGACAGGGATTCTAACTATGGCTACACCTTC. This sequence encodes CASTRDRDSNYGYTF.

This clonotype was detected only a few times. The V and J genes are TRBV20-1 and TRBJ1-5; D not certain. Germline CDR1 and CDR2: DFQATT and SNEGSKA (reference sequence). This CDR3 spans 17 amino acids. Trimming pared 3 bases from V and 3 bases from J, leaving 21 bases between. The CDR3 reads CSASDPHLLESNQPQHF. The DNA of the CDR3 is TGCAGTGCTAGTGACCCCCACCTTCTAGAATCCAATCAGCCCCAGCATTTT.

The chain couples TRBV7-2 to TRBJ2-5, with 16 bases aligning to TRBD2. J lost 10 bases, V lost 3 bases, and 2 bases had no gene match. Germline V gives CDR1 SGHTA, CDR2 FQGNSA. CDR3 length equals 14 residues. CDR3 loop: CASSFGTSGRDQYF. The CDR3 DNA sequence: TGTGCCAGCAGCTTCGGGACTAGCGGGAGGGACCAGTACTTC.

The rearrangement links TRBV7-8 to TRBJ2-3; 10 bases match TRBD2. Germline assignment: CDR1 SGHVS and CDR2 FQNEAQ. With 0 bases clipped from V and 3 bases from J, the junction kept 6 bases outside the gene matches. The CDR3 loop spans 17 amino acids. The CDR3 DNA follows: TGTGCCAGCAGCTTAGCGCTAGCGGGAGCAAGTACAGATACGCAGTATTTT. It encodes CASSLALAGASTDTQYF. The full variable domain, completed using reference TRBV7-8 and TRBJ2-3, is GAGVSQSPRYKVAKRGQDVALRCDPISGHVSLFWYQQALGQGPEFLTYFQNEAQLDKSGLPSDRFFAERPEGSVSTLKIQRTQQEDSAVYLCASSLALAGASTDTQYFGPGTRLTVL.

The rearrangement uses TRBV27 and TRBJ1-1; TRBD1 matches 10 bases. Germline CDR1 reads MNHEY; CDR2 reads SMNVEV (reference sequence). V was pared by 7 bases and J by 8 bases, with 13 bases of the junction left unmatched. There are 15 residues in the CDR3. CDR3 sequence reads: CASIQRGDRGTEAFF. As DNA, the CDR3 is TGTGCCAGCATCCAAAGGGGGGACAGGGGAACCGAAGCTTTCTTT.

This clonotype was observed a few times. In nucleotides, the CDR3 is TGTGCCACCCAGGAGCAGGGGGTCCTCGGGCCCCAGCATTTT. Protein: CATQEQGVLGPQHF. This chain joins TRBV6-1 and TRBJ1-5; 7 nucleotides align to TRBD1. V trimming: 10 bases; J trimming: 9 bases; junction bases outside the gene matches: 15. This CDR3 spans 14 amino acids. The germline V gene encodes CDR1 MNHNS and CDR2 SASEGT.

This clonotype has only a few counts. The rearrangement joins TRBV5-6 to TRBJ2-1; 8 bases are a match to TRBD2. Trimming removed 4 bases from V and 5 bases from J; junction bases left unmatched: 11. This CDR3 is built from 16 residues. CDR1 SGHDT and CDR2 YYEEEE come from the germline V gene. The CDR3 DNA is TGTGCCAGCAGCGAGGGACTGTGGACTAGCAACAATGAGCAGTTCTTC. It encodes CASSEGLWTSNNEQFF.

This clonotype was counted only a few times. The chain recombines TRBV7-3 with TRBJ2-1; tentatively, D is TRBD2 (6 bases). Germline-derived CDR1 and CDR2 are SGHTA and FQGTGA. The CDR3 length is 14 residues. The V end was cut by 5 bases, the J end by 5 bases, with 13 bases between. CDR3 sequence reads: CASSPLGEDNEQFF. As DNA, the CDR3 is TGTGCCAGCAGCCCGTTAGGGGAGGACAATGAGCAGTTCTTC.

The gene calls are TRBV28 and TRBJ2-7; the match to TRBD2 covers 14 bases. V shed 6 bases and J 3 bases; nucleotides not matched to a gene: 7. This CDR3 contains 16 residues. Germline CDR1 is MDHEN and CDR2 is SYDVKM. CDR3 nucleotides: TGTGCCAGCAGACCCTCGGGACTAGCGGGAGTCTACGAGCAGTACTTC. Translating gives CASRPSGLAGVYEQYF.

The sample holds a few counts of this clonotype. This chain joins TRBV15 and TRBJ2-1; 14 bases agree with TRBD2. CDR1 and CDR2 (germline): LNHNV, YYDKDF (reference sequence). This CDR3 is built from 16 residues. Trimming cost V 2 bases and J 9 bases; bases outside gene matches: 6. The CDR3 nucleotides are TGTGCCACCAGCAGAAGACTAGCGGGAGGGCCTAGTGAGCAGTTCTTC. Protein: CATSRRLAGGPSEQFF.

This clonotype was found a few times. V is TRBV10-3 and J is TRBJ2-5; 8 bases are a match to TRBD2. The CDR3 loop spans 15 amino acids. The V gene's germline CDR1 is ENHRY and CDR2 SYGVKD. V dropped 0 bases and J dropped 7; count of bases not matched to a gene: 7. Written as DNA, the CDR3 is TGTGCCATCAGTGAGTCGTTAGCGCGGGAGGTGACCCAGTACTTC. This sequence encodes CAISESLAREVTQYF.

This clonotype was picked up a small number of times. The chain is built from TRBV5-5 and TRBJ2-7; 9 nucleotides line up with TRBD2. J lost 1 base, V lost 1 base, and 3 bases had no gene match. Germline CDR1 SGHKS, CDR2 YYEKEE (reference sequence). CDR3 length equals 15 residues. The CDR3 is CASSLTAGGSYEQYF. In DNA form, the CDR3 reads TGTGCCAGCAGCTTGACAGCGGGAGGATCCTACGAGCAGTACTTC.

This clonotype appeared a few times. In DNA, the CDR3 is TGTGCCAGCGCTCGGACAGGGGCGGGTACGCAGTATTTT. Translation gives CASARTGAGTQYF. The chain couples TRBV6-1 to TRBJ2-3; 9 positions match TRBD1. J gave up 8 bases and V 8 bases, and 8 bases lay outside the gene matches. From germline, CDR1 is MNHNS and CDR2 SASEGT. The CDR3 is made up of 13 amino acids.

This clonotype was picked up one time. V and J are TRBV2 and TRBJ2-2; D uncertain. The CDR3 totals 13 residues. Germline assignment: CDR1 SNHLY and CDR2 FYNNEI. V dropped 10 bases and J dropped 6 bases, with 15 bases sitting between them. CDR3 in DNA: TGTGCCACCAAAGACCGGGTAGCCGGGGAGCTGTTTTTT. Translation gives CATKDRVAGELFF.

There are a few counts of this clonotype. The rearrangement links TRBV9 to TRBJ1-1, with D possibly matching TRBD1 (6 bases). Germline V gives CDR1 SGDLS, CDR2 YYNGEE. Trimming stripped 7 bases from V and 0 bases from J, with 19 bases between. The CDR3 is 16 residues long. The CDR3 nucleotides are TGTGCCAGCGGAACAGGGACTAACTACATGAACACTGAAGCTTTCTTT. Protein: CASGTGTNYMNTEAFF.